A selection of T cell receptor beta chains follows, all from one sample in a study of blood T cell repertoires in COVID-19. This table comes from immunoSEQ multiplex PCR, and its TCRdb copy is limited to in-frame clones, with some not included. The table records 150,000 to 200,000 clones, approximately 88% of them present only once. Sequencing input: PBMCs or T cells enriched from blood (not recorded which). These receptors came from a woman aged 18-35 years who had recovered from COVID-19. CDR3s include the opening cysteine and the closing phenylalanine or tryptophan. Fields, in order: clone size, J gene, D gene, V gene, CDR3 protein, CDR3 DNA. D genes are given only for firm matches. A clone size is listed for some rows: how often the clone was seen (once, few, many), or a class if it is expanded.

- TRBJ2-1 - TRBV19 CASSIDRDDNEQFF TGTGCCAGTAGTATAGACAGGGATGACAATGAGCAGTTCTTC
- TRBJ2-2 - TRBV28 CASSLLRGKNANTGELFF TGTGCCAGCAGTTTACTAAGGGGCAAAAACGCGAACACCGGGGAGCTGTTTTTT
few TRBJ2-5 - TRBV2 CASSVETQYF TGTGCCAGCAGCGTGGAGACCCAGTACTTC
- TRBJ2-2 - TRBV7-8 CASSLVGHPADTGELFF TGTGCCAGCAGCTTAGTTGGGCACCCGGCAGACACCGGGGAGCTGTTTTTT
- TRBJ2-3 TRBD2 TRBV9 CASSPREGTDTQYF TGTGCCAGCAGCCCCAGGGAGGGTACAGATACGCAGTATTTT
- TRBJ2-3 TRBD2 TRBV6-5 CASSSGLAGAGDTQYF TGTGCCAGCAGTTCCGGTCTAGCGGGAGCCGGAGATACGCAGTATTTT
- TRBJ1-4 - TRBV10-3 CATHDSYNEKLFF TGTGCCACCCATGACAGTTATAATGAAAAACTGTTTTTT
- TRBJ1-2 - TRBV28 CASSVQGPYGYTF TGTGCCAGCAGCGTTCAGGGCCCCTATGGCTACACCTTC
- TRBJ2-6 - TRBV2 CASSERIPGANVLTF TGTGCCAGCAGTGAGAGGATCCCTGGGGCCAACGTCCTGACTTTC
- TRBJ2-3 TRBD2 TRBV6-1 CASSVQKAGGPDTQYF TGTGCCAGCAGTGTACAAAAAGCGGGGGGGCCAGATACGCAGTATTTT
- TRBJ1-5 TRBD1 TRBV7-3 CASSCKGQGIKQPQHF TGTGCCAGCAGTTGTAAGGGACAGGGGATTAAACAGCCCCAGCATTTT
- TRBJ1-5 - TRBV7-9 CASSLNNNQPQHF TGTGCCAGCAGCTTGAACAACAATCAGCCCCAGCATTTT
- TRBJ1-1 - TRBV7-2 CASSLVLQMNTEAFF TGTGCCAGCAGCTTAGTCCTCCAGATGAACACTGAAGCTTTCTTT
few TRBJ1-6 - TRBV27 CASSLRTAIGNSPLHF TGTGCCAGCAGTTTACGGACAGCAATCGGGAATTCACCCCTCCACTTT
- TRBJ2-1 TRBD1 TRBV25-1 CAARFRQGQAEQFF TGTGCCGCTAGATTTAGACAGGGACAGGCTGAGCAGTTCTTC
- TRBJ1-2 TRBD1 TRBV3-1/TRBV3-2 CASSPGQFFNYGYTF TGTGCCAGCAGCCCGGGACAGTTCTTTAACTATGGCTACACCTTC
few TRBJ2-1 TRBD2 TRBV19 CASSIRLLAGYNEQFF TGTGCCAGTAGTATTAGGCTCCTAGCGGGATACAATGAGCAGTTCTTC
once TRBJ2-1 - TRBV28 CASSVSGTHQFF TGTGCCAGCAGTGTTTCGGGGACTCATCAGTTCTTC
- TRBJ2-6 - TRBV19 CASSIDMSSGANVLTF TGTGCCAGTAGTATAGATATGAGTTCTGGGGCCAACGTCCTGACTTTC
once TRBJ1-4 TRBD1 TRBV28 CASSSIDRAVEKLFF TGTGCCAGCAGTTCCATAGACAGGGCTGTTGAAAAACTGTTTTTT
- TRBJ1-2 TRBD1 TRBV28 CASSPRQGNHYGYTF TGTGCCAGCAGTCCACGACAGGGGAATCACTATGGCTACACCTTC
- TRBJ1-1 TRBD1 TRBV5-6 CASSEWDRRILGNTEAFF TGTGCCAGCAGCGAATGGGACAGGAGAATTTTAGGTAACACTGAAGCTTTCTTT
- TRBJ1-5 - TRBV7-8 CASSFSRRGQPQHF TGTGCCAGCAGCTTCTCCCGGAGGGGTCAGCCCCAGCATTTT
- TRBJ2-6 - TRBV5-6 CASSSSWVAAGANVLTF TGTGCCAGCAGCTCCTCTTGGGTGGCGGCTGGGGCCAACGTCCTGACTTTC
- TRBJ1-5 - TRBV10-3 CAISIQGDGQPQHF TGTGCCATCAGTATACAGGGAGACGGTCAGCCCCAGCATTTT
- TRBJ2-5 - TRBV10-1 CASSAGSRETQYF TGCGCCAGCAGTGCGGGGTCGAGGGAGACCCAGTACTTC
- TRBJ2-2 TRBD2 TRBV30 CAWSVGLAGLTGELFF TGTGCCTGGAGTGTGGGGTTAGCGGGACTAACCGGGGAGCTGTTTTTT
- TRBJ2-3 - TRBV3-1/TRBV3-2 CASSHPLGGADTDTQYF TGTGCCAGCAGCCACCCCCTTGGCGGGGCGGACACAGATACGCAGTATTTT
- TRBJ2-1 - TRBV30 CAWSPGGNEQFF TGTGCCTGGAGTCCAGGCGGGAATGAGCAGTTCTTC
- TRBJ2-7 - TRBV30 CAWSGPGATRGYEQYF TGTGCCTGGAGTGGCCCCGGGGCAACTAGGGGGTACGAGCAGTACTTC